Given below is one TCR beta chain in context. What it recognizes is unknown. This CDR3 has 15 amino acids. V lost 3 bases to trimming and J lost 4 bases; unmatched junction nucleotides: 3. Per the germline V gene, CDR1 is MRHNA and CDR2 is SNTAGT. This entry belongs to a study of cytomegalovirus exposure and HLA in healthy donors. Study-wide findings and caveats: Compared with the roughly 700-donor mean, an Asian-associated ancestry cluster reportedly had fewer N-insertions, according to a later analysis.

PCR was performed using 60 Vbeta and 13 Jbeta primers. The assay was immunoSEQ multiplex PCR, and TCRdb's table has in-frame clones only and misses some. The sample has just over 150,000 clones; around four fifths are singletons. The clonotype comes from a man in his late teens or twenties in good health and CMV-seronegative. This chain connects TRBV6-4 to TRBJ2-2, with 9 bases matching TRBD2. Material: PBMCs. DNA of the CDR3: TGTGCCAGCAGTGAGGAAGCGGGGGGCACCGGGGAGCTGTTTTTT. Its translation: CASSEEAGGTGELFF.